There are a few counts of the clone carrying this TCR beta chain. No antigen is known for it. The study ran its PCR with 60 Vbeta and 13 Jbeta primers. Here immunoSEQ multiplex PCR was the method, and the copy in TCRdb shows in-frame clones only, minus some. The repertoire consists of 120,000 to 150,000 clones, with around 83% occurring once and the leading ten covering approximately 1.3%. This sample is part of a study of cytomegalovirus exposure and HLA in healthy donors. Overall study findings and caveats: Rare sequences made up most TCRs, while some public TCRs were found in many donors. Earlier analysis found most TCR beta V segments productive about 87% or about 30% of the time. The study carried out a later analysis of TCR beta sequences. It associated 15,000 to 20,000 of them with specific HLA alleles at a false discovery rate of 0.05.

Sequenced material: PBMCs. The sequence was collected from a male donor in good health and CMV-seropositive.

CDR3 sequence: CASSLVGRAPFSYTF. The CDR3 DNA follows: TGTGCCAGCAGCTTAGTCGGCAGGGCCCCTTTTTCGTACACCTTC. V and J are TRBV13 and TRBJ1-2, with D perhaps matching TRBD1 (5 bases). CDR1 is PRHDT, CDR2 FYEKMQ, per germline (reference sequence). The CDR3 is made up of 15 amino acids. V was trimmed by 1 base and J by 11 bases, leaving 20 bases between them.